These 10 T cell receptor beta chains share one sample of origin, sequenced in a study of vaccination effects on CD4 cells after COVID-19. These TCRs are of unknown antigen specificity. Generated by immunoSEQ multiplex PCR, the TCRdb table keeps only in-frame clones and is missing some. The sample lists approximately 40,000 clones, just under 75% occurring once. In the ViraFEST assay, antigen-specific CD4+ clonotypes were identified by expansion after peptide-pool stimulation. Once cultured for roughly nine days, the cells underwent separation to obtain CD4+ T cells. SARS-CoV-2 infection was confirmed by PCR in the person between March and December 2020. The specimen comprised CD4+ T cells from PBMCs cultured with a peptide pool, sampled before COVID-19 vaccination. All receptors come from a human donor who had a prior SARS-CoV-2 infection.

The CDR3 region has the DNA TGTGCCAGCAGCTCACTGGACAGTCGTTGGTTTGAAAACACCATATATTTT. Amino acids: CASSSLDSRWFENTIYF. This chain links TRBV5-6 with TRBJ1-3, with D possibly being TRBD1 (6 bases). The germline V gene encodes CDR1 SGHDT and CDR2 YYEEEE. The CDR3 is 17 amino acids. Trimming stripped 3 bases from V and 6 bases from J, with 22 bases between.

The rearrangement joins TRBV20-1 to TRBJ1-4, with a tentative D call TRBD1 (6 bases). Germline CDR1 reads DFQATT; CDR2 reads SNEGSKA (reference sequence). V dropped 3 bases and J dropped 7 bases, with 15 bases sitting between them. The CDR3 sequence is 14 residues long. Written as DNA, the CDR3 is TGCAGTGCTAGTGACCACAGGGATGGTGAAAAACTGTTTTTT. It specifies CSASDHRDGEKLFF.

This clone occurred a few times. The chain has TRBV11-2 and TRBJ2-7; unclear D gene. The germline gives CDR1 SGHAT, CDR2 FQNNGV. The ends were cut back, 5 bases at V and 3 bases at J, with 14 bases in the middle. The CDR3 sequence is 14 residues long. CDR3 sequence (DNA): TGTGCCAGCAGCCAACACGCGGACGACTACGAGCAGTACTTC. Amino acids: CASSQHADDYEQYF. Full variable domain (missing parts from reference TRBV11-2 and TRBJ2-7): EAGVAQSPRYKIIEKRQSVAFWCNPISGHATLYWYQQILGQGPKLLIQFQNNGVVDDSQLPKDRFSAERLKGVDSTLKIQPAKLEDSAVYLCASSQHADDYEQYFGPGTRLTVT.

This chain connects TRBV9 to TRBJ1-2, with D possibly TRBD1 on 5 matching bases. V was shortened by 0 bases and J by 4 bases, with 19 bases between the two germline ends. CDR3 length: 17 amino acids. Germline V gives CDR1 SGDLS, CDR2 YYNGEE. CDR3 residues: CASSVATGQGGPYGYTF. As DNA, the CDR3 is TGTGCCAGCAGCGTAGCTACGGGGCAGGGCGGTCCCTATGGCTACACCTTC.

The chain links TRBV5-4 to TRBJ2-2; D call uncertain. Per germline, CDR1 SGHNT and CDR2 YYREEE (reference sequence). Trimming stripped 0 bases from V and 6 bases from J, with 12 bases between. The CDR3 runs 15 residues. CDR3 nucleotides: TGTGCCAGCAGCTTGGACAGCCGGGTGGCCGGGGAGCTGTTTTTT. Translation gives CASSLDSRVAGELFF.

The V call is TRBV7-9, the J call TRBJ2-2; D is ambiguous. The CDR3 sequence is 13 residues long. Germline V CDR1 and CDR2: SEHNR, FQNEAQ (reference sequence). V was shortened by 5 bases and J by 5 bases, with 9 bases between the two germline ends. DNA for the CDR3: TGTGCCAGCAGCACAATCTCTACCGGGGAGCTGTTTTTT. Its translation: CASSTISTGELFF.

V is TRBV2 and J is TRBJ1-1; 9 bases line up with TRBD1. The ends lost 6 bases at V and 1 base at J; junction bases unmatched: 3. This CDR3 contains 14 residues. Germline values: CDR1 SNHLY, CDR2 FYNNEI. CDR3 in amino acids: CASRVGQGNTEAFF. The CDR3 region has the DNA TGTGCCAGCAGAGTGGGACAGGGGAACACTGAAGCTTTCTTT.

The V gene is TRBV10-3, the J gene TRBJ2-3; 11 nucleotides line up with TRBD2. J lost 8 bases, V lost 2 bases, and 9 bases had no gene match. The CDR3 has 16 residues. The germline V gene encodes CDR1 ENHRY and CDR2 SYGVKD. The CDR3 sequence: CAISEDSGGGRGTQYF. For the CDR3, the DNA is TGTGCCATCAGTGAGGATAGCGGGGGGGGACGAGGTACGCAGTATTTT.

V usage is TRBV9 and J usage is TRBJ1-4; 7 bases are a match to TRBD1. The CDR3 has 15 amino acids. V was pared by 0 bases and J by 7 bases, with 6 bases of the junction left unmatched. Germline V CDR1 and CDR2: SGDLS, YYNGEE. In nucleotides, the CDR3 is TGTGCCAGCAGCGTAGAACAGGGGTTTGGTGAAAAACTGTTTTTT. Amino acid sequence: CASSVEQGFGEKLFF.

The chain links TRBV5-4 to TRBJ1-5, with D uncertain. Germline-derived CDR1 and CDR2 are SGHNT and YYREEE (reference sequence). The V gene lost 4 bases and the J gene lost 3 bases, with 5 bases spanning the gap. The CDR3 is made up of 12 amino acids. The CDR3 nucleotides are TGTGCCAGCAGCCTGAACAATCAGCCCCAGCATTTT. Protein sequence: CASSLNNQPQHF.